This T cell receptor beta chain was recovered during a study of PD-L1 blockade in urothelial cancer. Findings and limits, study-wide: Tumor-associated blood clones were expanded more by durable-benefit patients at 3 weeks.

The V end lost 2 bases, the J end lost 0 bases, and 12 bases lay between the germline ends. The CDR3 consists of 17 residues. The germline gives CDR1 SGHNT, CDR2 YYREEE (reference sequence). Repertoires were generated with immunoSEQ multiplex PCR, while TCRdb's copy carries only in-frame clones and drops some. The sample has fewer than 60,000 clones, around 86% seen once; the top ten hold around 14%. Time point of the sample: pretreatment peripheral blood. Judged by abundance, this clone is medium-sized. Its antigen is unidentified. This TCR was recovered from a man between 65 and 85 years old with urothelial cancer. This sample comprised PBMCs, obtained around atezolizumab (anti-PD-L1) treatment. The chain uses TRBV5-4 and TRBJ2-6; weak D call: TRBD1 (6 bases). CDR3 sequence (DNA): TGTGCCAGCAGCTTCCAGGGGACGAACTCTGGGGCCAACGTCCTGACTTTC. Its protein product is CASSFQGTNSGANVLTF. Complete variable domain (other parts from reference TRBV5-4 and TRBJ2-6): ETGVTQSPTHLIKTRGQQVTLRCSSQSGHNTVSWYQQALGQGPQFIFQYYREEENGRGNFPPRFSGLQFPNYSSELNVNALELDDSALYLCASSFQGTNSGANVLTFGAGSRLTVL.